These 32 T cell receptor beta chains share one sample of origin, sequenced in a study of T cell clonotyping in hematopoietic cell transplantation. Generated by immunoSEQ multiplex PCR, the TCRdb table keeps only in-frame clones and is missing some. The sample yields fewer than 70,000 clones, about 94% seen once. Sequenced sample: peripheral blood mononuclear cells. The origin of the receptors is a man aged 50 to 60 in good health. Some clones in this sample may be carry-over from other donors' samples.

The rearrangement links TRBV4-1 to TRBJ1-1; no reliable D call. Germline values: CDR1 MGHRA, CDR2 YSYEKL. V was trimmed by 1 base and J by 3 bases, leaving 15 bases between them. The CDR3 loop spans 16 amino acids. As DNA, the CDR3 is TGCGCCAGCAGCCAAGGAATCGGTAGGTCGGACACTGAAGCTTTCTTT. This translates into CASSQGIGRSDTEAFF.

CDR3: CASSRGGGAYYEQYF. In nucleotides, the CDR3 is TGTGCCAGCAGTCGGGGAGGTGGAGCCTACTACGAGCAGTACTTC. The chain recombines TRBV27 with TRBJ2-7; tentative D call: TRBD2 (6 bases). Trimming cost V 5 bases and J 3 bases, with 17 bases left between them. The CDR3 has 15 residues. Germline-derived CDR1 and CDR2 are MNHEY and SMNVEV (reference sequence).

The CDR3 here is CASSVGQGASYEQYF. In DNA, the CDR3 is TGTGCCAGCAGCGTCGGACAGGGTGCTTCGTACGAGCAGTACTTC. The V gene is TRBV9, the J gene TRBJ2-7; 8 bases are a match to TRBD1. Germline CDR1 reads SGDLS; CDR2 reads YYNGEE. V was clipped by 2 bases and J by 4 bases; unmatched bases: 8. CDR3 length equals 15 residues.

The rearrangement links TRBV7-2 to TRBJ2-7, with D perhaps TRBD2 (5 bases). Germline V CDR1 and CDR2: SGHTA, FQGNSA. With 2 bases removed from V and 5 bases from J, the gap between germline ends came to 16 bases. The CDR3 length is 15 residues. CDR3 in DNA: TGTGCCAGCAGCTTAAACCTAGCACCCTCAAACGAGCAGTACTTC. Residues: CASSLNLAPSNEQYF.

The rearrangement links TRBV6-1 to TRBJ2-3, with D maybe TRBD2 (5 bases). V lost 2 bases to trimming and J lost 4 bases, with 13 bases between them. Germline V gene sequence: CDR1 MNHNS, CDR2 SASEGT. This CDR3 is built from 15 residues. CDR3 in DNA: TGTGCCAGCAGTGAATGGCGGGCAATATCAGATACGCAGTATTTT. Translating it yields CASSEWRAISDTQYF.

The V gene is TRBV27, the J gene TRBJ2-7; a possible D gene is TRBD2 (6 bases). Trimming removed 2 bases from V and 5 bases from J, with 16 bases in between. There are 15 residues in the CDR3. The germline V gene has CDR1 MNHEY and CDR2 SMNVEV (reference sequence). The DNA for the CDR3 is TGTGCCAGCAGTTTAAGGGTTGGAGGGATAGACGAGCAGTACTTC. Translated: CASSLRVGGIDEQYF.

The CDR3 here is CASSFSEPNSYEQYF. The CDR3 DNA reads as TGTGCCAGCAGTTTCTCAGAGCCCAACTCCTACGAGCAGTACTTC. The V gene is TRBV28, the J gene TRBJ2-7; D gene unclear. The CDR3 has 15 residues. The V gene lost 3 bases and the J gene lost 0 bases, with 12 bases spanning the gap. Germline CDR1 is MDHEN and CDR2 is SYDVKM.

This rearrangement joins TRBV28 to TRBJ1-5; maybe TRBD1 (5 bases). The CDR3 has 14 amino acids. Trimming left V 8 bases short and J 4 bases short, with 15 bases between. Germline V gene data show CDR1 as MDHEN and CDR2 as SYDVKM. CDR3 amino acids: CASGRGLFNQPQHF. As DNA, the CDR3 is TGTGCCAGCGGACGGGGCCTATTTAATCAGCCCCAGCATTTT.

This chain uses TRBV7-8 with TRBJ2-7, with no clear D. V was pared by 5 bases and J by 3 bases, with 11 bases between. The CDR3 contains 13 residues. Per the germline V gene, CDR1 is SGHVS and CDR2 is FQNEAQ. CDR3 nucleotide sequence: TGTGCCAGCAGCCTATTCAGTCTCTACGAGCAGTACTTC. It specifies CASSLFSLYEQYF.

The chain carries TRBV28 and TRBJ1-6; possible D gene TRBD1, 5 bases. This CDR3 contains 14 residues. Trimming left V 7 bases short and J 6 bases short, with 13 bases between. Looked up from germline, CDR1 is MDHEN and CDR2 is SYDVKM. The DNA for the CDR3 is TGTGCCAGCACTGCGGGACGGTTTAATTCACCCCTCCACTTT. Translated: CASTAGRFNSPLHF.

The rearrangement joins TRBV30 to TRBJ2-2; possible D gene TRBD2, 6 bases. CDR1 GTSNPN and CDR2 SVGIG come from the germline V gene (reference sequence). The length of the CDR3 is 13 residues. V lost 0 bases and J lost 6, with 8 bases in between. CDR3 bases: TGTGCCTGGAGTGTCGGGGGATCCGGGGAGCTGTTTTTT. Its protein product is CAWSVGGSGELFF.

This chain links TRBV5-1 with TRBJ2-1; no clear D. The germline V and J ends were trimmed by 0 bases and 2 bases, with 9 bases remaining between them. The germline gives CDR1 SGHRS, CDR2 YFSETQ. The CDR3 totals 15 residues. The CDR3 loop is CASSLADEPYNEQFF. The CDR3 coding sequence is TGCGCCAGCAGCTTGGCAGACGAGCCCTACAATGAGCAGTTCTTC.

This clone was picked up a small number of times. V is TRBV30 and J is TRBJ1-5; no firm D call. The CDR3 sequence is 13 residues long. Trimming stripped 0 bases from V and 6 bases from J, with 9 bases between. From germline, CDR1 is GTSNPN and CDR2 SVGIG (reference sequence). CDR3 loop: CAWSVDSSQPQHF. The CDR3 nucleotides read TGTGCCTGGAGTGTCGATTCGAGTCAGCCCCAGCATTTT.

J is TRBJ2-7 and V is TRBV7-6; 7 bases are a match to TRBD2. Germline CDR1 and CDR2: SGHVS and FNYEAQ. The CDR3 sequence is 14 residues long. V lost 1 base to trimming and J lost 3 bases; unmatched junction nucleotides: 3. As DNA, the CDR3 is TGTGCCAGCAGCTTAGGTGGACTAGACTACGAGCAGTACTTC. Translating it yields CASSLGGLDYEQYF.

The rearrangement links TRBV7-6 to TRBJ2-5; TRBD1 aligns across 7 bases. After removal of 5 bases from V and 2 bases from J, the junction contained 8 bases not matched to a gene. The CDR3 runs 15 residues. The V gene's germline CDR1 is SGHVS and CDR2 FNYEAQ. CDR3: CASSRTQGVQETQYF. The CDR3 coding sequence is TGTGCCAGCAGCCGTACCCAGGGGGTTCAAGAGACCCAGTACTTC.

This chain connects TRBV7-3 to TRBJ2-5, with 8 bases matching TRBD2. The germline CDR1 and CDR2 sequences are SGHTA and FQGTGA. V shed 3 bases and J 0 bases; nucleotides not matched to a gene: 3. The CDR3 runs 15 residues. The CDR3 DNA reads TGTGCCAGCAGCTTCAGCGGGAGCCACCAAGAGACCCAGTACTTC. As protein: CASSFSGSHQETQYF. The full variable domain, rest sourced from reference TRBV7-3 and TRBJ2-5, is GAGVSQTPSNKVTEKGKYVELRCDPISGHTALYWYRQSLGQGPEFLIYFQGTGAADDSGLPNDRFFAVRPEGSVSTLKIQRTERGDSAVYLCASSFSGSHQETQYFGPGTRLLVL.

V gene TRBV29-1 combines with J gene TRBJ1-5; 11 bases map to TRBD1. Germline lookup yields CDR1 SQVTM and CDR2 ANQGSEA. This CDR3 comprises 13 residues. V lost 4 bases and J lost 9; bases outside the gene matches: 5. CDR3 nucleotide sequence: TGCAGCGTTGGAGGGACAGGGGGAGTGCCCCAGCATTTT. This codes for CSVGGTGGVPQHF.

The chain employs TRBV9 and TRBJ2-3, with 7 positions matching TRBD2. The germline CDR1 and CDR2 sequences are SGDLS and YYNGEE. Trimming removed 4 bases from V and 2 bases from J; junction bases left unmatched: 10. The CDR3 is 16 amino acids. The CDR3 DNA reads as TGTGCCAGCAGCCCCGAGGGAGGGCACGACACAGATACGCAGTATTTT. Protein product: CASSPEGGHDTDTQYF.

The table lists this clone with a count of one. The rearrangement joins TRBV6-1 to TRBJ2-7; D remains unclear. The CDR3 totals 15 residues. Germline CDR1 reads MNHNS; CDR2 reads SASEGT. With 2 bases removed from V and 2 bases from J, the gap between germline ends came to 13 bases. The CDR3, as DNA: TGTGCCAGCAGTGAAATGGCCACCCCAACCTACGAGCAGTACTTC. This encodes CASSEMATPTYEQYF.

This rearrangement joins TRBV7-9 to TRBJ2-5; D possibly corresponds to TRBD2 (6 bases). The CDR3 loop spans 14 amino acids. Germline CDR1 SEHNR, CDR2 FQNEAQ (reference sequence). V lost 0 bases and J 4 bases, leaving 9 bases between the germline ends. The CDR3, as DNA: TGTGCCAGCAGCTTAGCCGGGAGTGGAGAGACCCAGTACTTC. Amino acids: CASSLAGSGETQYF. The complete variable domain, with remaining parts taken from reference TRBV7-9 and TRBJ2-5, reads DTGVSQNPRHKITKRGQNVTFRCDPISEHNRLYWYRQTLGQGPEFLTYFQNEAQLEKSRLLSDRFSAERPKGSFSTLEIQRTEQGDSAMYLCASSLAGSGETQYFGPGTRLLVL.

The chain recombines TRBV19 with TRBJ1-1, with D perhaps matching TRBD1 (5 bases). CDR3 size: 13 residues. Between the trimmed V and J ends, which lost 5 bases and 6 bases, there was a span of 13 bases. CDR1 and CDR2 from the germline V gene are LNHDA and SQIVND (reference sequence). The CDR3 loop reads CASSAQGGSEAFF. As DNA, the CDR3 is TGTGCCAGTAGTGCCCAGGGAGGGTCTGAAGCTTTCTTT.

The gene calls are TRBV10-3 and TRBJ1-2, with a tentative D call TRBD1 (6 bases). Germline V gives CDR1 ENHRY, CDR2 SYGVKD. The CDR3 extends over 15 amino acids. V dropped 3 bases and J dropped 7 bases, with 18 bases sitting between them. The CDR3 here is CAISEKLMGGRGYTF. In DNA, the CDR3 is TGTGCCATCAGTGAAAAGTTGATGGGGGGCCGTGGCTACACCTTC.

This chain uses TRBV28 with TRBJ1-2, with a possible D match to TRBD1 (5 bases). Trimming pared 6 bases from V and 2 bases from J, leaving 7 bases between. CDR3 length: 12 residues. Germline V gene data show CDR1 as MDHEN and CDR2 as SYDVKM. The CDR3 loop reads CASREGNYGYTF. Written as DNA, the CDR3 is TGTGCCAGCAGGGAGGGGAACTATGGCTACACCTTC.

The CDR3 DNA is TGTGCCAGCAGCCCCCGGGGGGAGCCCTACAATGAGCAGTTCTTC. Protein: CASSPRGEPYNEQFF. The rearrangement joins TRBV14 to TRBJ2-1; 7 bases are shared with TRBD2. Germline V gene lookup returns CDR1 SGHDN and CDR2 FVKESK. The V segment lost 4 bases and the J segment 2 bases; nucleotides outside the gene matches: 5. The CDR3 has 15 residues.

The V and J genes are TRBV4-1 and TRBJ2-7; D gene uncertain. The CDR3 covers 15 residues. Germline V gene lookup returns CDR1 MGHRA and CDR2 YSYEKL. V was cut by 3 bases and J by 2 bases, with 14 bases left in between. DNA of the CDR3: TGCGCCAGCAGCCACCGCCAAGAAGTCGCCTACGAGCAGTACTTC. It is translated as CASSHRQEVAYEQYF.

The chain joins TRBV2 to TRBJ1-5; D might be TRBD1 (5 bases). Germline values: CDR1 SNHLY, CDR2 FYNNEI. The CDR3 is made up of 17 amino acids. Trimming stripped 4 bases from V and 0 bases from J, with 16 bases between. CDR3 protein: CASSGPGRGNSNQPQHF. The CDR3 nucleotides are TGTGCCAGCAGTGGACCGGGGCGGGGTAATAGCAATCAGCCCCAGCATTTT.

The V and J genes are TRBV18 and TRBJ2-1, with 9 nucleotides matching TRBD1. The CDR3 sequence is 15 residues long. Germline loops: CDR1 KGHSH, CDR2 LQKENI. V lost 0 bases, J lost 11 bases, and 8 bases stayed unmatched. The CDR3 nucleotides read TGTGCCAGCTCACCACCACAGGGGGCGCAGTTACAGCAGTTCTTC. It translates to CASSPPQGAQLQQFF.

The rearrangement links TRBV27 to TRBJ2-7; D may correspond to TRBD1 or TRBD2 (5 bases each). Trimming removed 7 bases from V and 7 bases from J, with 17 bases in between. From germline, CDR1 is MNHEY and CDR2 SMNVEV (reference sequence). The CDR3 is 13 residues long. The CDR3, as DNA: TGTGCCAGCAAGTTTGAGAATGAGGGGGAGCAGTACTTC. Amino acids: CASKFENEGEQYF.

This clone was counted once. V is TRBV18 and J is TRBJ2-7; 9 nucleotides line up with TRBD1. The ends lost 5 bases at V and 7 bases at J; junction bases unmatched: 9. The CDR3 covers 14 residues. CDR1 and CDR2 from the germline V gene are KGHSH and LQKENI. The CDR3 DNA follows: TGTGCCAGCTCAAAGTTTCCGGACAGGGGTGAGCAGTACTTC. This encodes CASSKFPDRGEQYF.

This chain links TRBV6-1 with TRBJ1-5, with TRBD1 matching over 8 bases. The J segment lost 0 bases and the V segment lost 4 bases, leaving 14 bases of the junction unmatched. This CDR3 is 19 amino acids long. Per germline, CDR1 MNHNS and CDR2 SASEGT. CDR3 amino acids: CASSARADREVYSNQPQHF. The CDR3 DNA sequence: TGTGCCAGCAGTGCCCGGGCGGACAGGGAAGTCTATAGCAATCAGCCCCAGCATTTT.

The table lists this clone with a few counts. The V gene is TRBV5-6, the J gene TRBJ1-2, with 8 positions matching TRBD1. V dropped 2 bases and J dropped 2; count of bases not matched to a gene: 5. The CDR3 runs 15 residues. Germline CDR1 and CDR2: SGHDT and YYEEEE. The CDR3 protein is CASSLRTGRNYGYTF. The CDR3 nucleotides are TGTGCCAGCAGCTTACGGACAGGGAGGAACTATGGCTACACCTTC.

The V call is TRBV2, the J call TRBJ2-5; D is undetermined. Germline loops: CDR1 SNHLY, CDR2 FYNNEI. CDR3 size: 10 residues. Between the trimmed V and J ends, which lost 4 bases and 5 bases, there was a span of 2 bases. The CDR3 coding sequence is TGTGCCAGCAGTGGTGAGACCCAGTACTTC. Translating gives CASSGETQYF.